These T cell receptor beta chains were read from a single sample in a study of blood T cells in healthy people across ages. TCRdb independently ran MiXCR on the 5' RACE reads; one entry per CDR3 protein. This table holds around 1,000,000 distinct CDR3 sequences, less than 25% found once. This sample was also put to use in a study of T cells of mothers and their children.

The source material was blood. The origin of the receptors is a girl aged 2 to 9 in good health. Each CDR3 is given with its conserved first and last residue. The D gene is left open where the match is weak. The size field is filled for only some rows; it gives once, few, many or a size class.

j_gene | v_gene | abundance | d_gene | CDR3aa | CDR3nt
TRBJ2-7 | TRBV13 | few | TRBD1 | CASSARDRVFEQYF | TGTGCCAGCAGCGCCCGGGACAGGGTTTTTGAGCAGTACTTC
TRBJ2-5 | TRBV6-6 | few | NA | CASSPVGVDQYF | TGTGCCAGCAGCCCCGTGGGGGTAGACCAGTACTTC
TRBJ1-2 | TRBV29-1 | NA | TRBD1 | CSVPTGDGYTF | TGCAGCGTCCCCACAGGGGATGGCTACACCTTC
TRBJ1-1 | TRBV5-1 | few | TRBD1 | CASSSSRDRVRTEAFF | TGCGCCAGCAGCTCGTCCCGGGACAGGGTTCGCACTGAAGCTTTCTTT
TRBJ2-5 | TRBV27 | NA | TRBD2 | CASSPGLVWIGTQYF | TGTGCCAGCAGTCCCGGACTAGTTTGGATCGGGACCCAGTACTTC
TRBJ1-3 | TRBV5-1 | few | TRBD1 | CASSLGDRGRAPGNTIYF | TGCGCCAGCAGCTTGGGCGACAGGGGACGCGCACCTGGAAACACCATATATTTT
TRBJ1-2 | TRBV7-2 | few | NA | CASSPRGAAGYTF | TGTGCCAGCAGCCCTAGGGGGGCGGCTGGCTACACCTTC
TRBJ2-1 | TRBV7-2 | few | NA | CASSFDLDLYNEQFF | TGTGCCAGCAGCTTCGACTTAGACCTCTACAATGAGCAGTTCTTC
TRBJ2-3 | TRBV12-5 | few | NA | CASGLVRGDTQYF | TGTGCTAGTGGTTTGGTACGTGGGGATACGCAGTATTTT
TRBJ1-6 | TRBV11-2 | few | NA | CASSSLRVGGSPLHF | TGTGCCAGCAGCTCGTTAAGAGTAGGCGGGTCACCCCTCCACTTT
TRBJ2-7 | TRBV2 | NA | NA | CASSLVRLSEQYF | TGTGCCAGCAGTCTCGTCAGGCTCTCCGAGCAGTACTTC
TRBJ1-2 | TRBV10-3 | NA | NA | CAISDNKRGSDYGYTF | TGTGCCATCAGTGATAATAAAAGAGGTTCTGACTATGGCTACACCTTC
TRBJ1-2 | TRBV15 | NA | TRBD1 | CATSRIGQGTYGYTF | TGTGCCACCAGCAGGATTGGACAGGGGACCTATGGCTACACCTTC
TRBJ1-1 | TRBV27 | NA | NA | CASSGAGGRGTEAFF | TGCGCCAGCAGTGGGGCCGGGGGTAGGGGAACTGAAGCTTTCTTT
TRBJ1-4 | TRBV7-2 | many | NA | CASSLDRAGNEKLFF | TGTGCCAGCAGCTTAGACAGGGCGGGAAATGAAAAACTGTTTTTT
TRBJ2-3 | TRBV5-1 | once | TRBD2 | CASSLLTLAGGPDTQYF | TGCGCCAGCAGCTTGCTAACCCTAGCGGGGGGACCAGATACGCAGTATTTT
TRBJ2-5 | TRBV18 | NA | TRBD1 | CASSFDRGLETQYF | TGTGCCAGCTCATTCGACAGGGGGCTTGAGACCCAGTACTTC
TRBJ1-5 | TRBV28 | NA | NA | CASSPRIPYSNQPQHF | TGTGCCAGCAGTCCGCGTATTCCCTATAGCAATCAGCCCCAGCATTTT
TRBJ2-7 | TRBV5-1 | few | NA | CASSLGESLSYEQYF | TGCGCCAGCAGCTTGGGGGAGTCCCTTTCCTACGAGCAGTACTTC
TRBJ1-2 | TRBV29-1 | few | NA | CSAITGADGYTF | TGCAGCGCTATAACAGGCGCGGATGGCTACACCTTC
TRBJ1-5 | TRBV6-1 | few | NA | CASSATSNQPQHF | TGTGCCAGCAGTGCCACTAGCAATCAGCCCCAGCATTTT
TRBJ2-7 | TRBV20-1 | NA | TRBD1 | CSARQGTGVKEQYF | TGCAGTGCTCGACAGGGGACAGGGGTGAAGGAGCAGTACTTC
TRBJ1-3 | TRBV9 | NA | NA | CASSLGSDSGNTIYF | TGTGCCAGCAGTCTGGGTAGCGACTCTGGAAACACCATATATTTT
TRBJ2-2 | TRBV20-1 | few | NA | CSAFQVELFF | TGCAGTGCTTTTCAGGTCGAGCTGTTTTTT
TRBJ2-3 | TRBV9 | NA | NA | CASSVGHRGSDTQYF | TGTGCCAGCAGCGTAGGACATCGGGGGAGCGATACGCAGTATTTT
TRBJ2-6 | TRBV9 | NA | NA | CASSVTSGANVLTF | TGTGCCAGCAGCGTTACTTCTGGGGCCAACGTCCTGACTTTC
TRBJ2-7 | TRBV10-3 | NA | TRBD1 | CAISVDRGSFYEQYF | TGTGCCATCAGTGTGGACAGGGGGTCCTTCTACGAGCAGTACTTC
TRBJ2-7 | TRBV20-1 | few | NA | CSARDRNGLSYEQYF | TGCAGTGCTAGAGATCGGAACGGCCTCTCCTACGAGCAGTACTTC
TRBJ2-1 | TRBV7-3 | NA | TRBD2 | CASSFDGRGYNEQFF | TGTGCCAGCAGCTTCGACGGGAGGGGGTACAATGAGCAGTTCTTC
TRBJ1-1 | TRBV5-1 | NA | NA | CASSLEEWGAKADTEAFF | TGCGCCAGCAGCTTGGAGGAGTGGGGCGCTAAAGCCGACACTGAAGCTTTCTTT
TRBJ2-5 | TRBV10-3 | few | NA | CAISVQGGETQYF | TGTGCCATCAGTGTACAGGGTGGGGAGACCCAGTACTTC
TRBJ2-7 | TRBV10-2 | NA | TRBD2 | CASKPIAGAFEQYF | TGCGCCAGCAAGCCGATTGCGGGAGCATTCGAGCAGTACTTC
TRBJ1-2 | TRBV6-5 | few | NA | CASSYHGNYGYTF | TGTGCCAGCAGTTACCACGGTAACTATGGCTACACCTTC
TRBJ2-7 | TRBV5-6 | once | NA | CASSHGRIEQYF | TGTGCCAGCAGCCACGGACGAATTGAGCAGTACTTC
TRBJ1-2 | TRBV20-1 | few | NA | CSALGGSYGYTF | TGCAGTGCCCTGGGGGGCAGCTATGGCTACACCTTC
TRBJ2-1 | TRBV2 | NA | TRBD2 | CATSPLAGGNEQFF | TGTGCCACCTCCCCACTAGCGGGAGGGAATGAGCAGTTCTTC
TRBJ2-5 | TRBV3-1 | few | NA | CASGTNLYETQYF | TGTGCCAGCGGAACCAACCTGTATGAGACCCAGTACTTC
TRBJ2-1 | TRBV7-6 | few | NA | CASSLGSIFSYNEQFF | TGTGCCAGCAGCTTAGGGTCGATTTTCTCCTACAATGAGCAGTTCTTC
TRBJ2-7 | TRBV6-5 | few | NA | CASRVRRSSYEQYF | TGTGCCAGCAGAGTTCGAAGGAGCTCCTACGAGCAGTACTTC
TRBJ2-3 | TRBV13 | NA | NA | CASSLAEGGEDTQYF | TGTGCCAGCAGCTTGGCTGAGGGGGGGGAAGATACGCAGTATTTT
TRBJ1-2 | TRBV6-6 | NA | NA | CASSGGIRSGYTF | TGTGCCAGCAGCGGAGGGATCCGAAGTGGCTACACCTTC
TRBJ1-1 | TRBV7-3 | few | NA | CASSPSRLNTEAFF | TGTGCCAGCAGCCCCTCAAGACTCAACACTGAAGCTTTCTTT
TRBJ2-5 | TRBV11-2 | NA | TRBD1 | CASSFPEGTVKETQYF | TGTGCCAGCAGCTTCCCTGAAGGGACAGTTAAAGAGACCCAGTACTTC
TRBJ2-5 | TRBV29-1 | few | TRBD1 | CSVEGTGDTYNERFF | TGCAGCGTTGAGGGGACAGGGGACACTTACAATGAGCGGTTCTTC
TRBJ2-7 | TRBV6-6 | NA | NA | CATVTGPGQYF | TGTGCCACGGTGACAGGCCCCGGGCAGTACTTC
TRBJ2-7 | TRBV5-1 | NA | TRBD2 | CASSPIAGLSYEQYF | TGCGCCAGCAGCCCCATAGCGGGCCTCTCCTACGAGCAGTACTTC
TRBJ1-6 | TRBV20-1 | few | TRBD1 | CSARVGTEYSPLHF | TGCAGTGCTAGAGTCGGGACAGAGTATTCACCCCTCCACTTT
TRBJ1-6 | TRBV20-1 | NA | TRBD1 | CSARDLGQGPNSPLHF | TGCAGTGCTAGAGACTTGGGACAGGGCCCCAATTCACCCCTCCACTTT
TRBJ2-1 | TRBV20-1 | NA | NA | CSIEGGPTMKQFF | TGCAGCATAGAGGGCGGGCCTACAATGAAGCAGTTCTTC
TRBJ2-1 | TRBV29-1 | few | NA | CSVDRADDDEQFF | TGCAGCGTTGACAGGGCTGACGACGATGAGCAGTTCTTC
TRBJ1-4 | TRBV4-2 | NA | NA | CASSQDVGGSEKLFF | TGTGCCAGCAGCCAAGATGTCGGGGGTTCGGAAAAACTGTTTTTT
TRBJ1-2 | TRBV2 | NA | NA | CASSDTGSRGYTF | TGTGCCAGCAGTGATACCGGTAGCAGGGGCTACACCTTC
TRBJ1-1 | TRBV14 | few | NA | CASGQKNTEAFF | TGTGCCAGTGGACAGAAGAACACTGAAGCTTTCTTT
TRBJ2-7 | TRBV5-1 | NA | NA | CASSLGDQSYEQYF | TGCGCCAGCAGCTTGGGGGACCAATCCTACGAGCAGTACTTC
TRBJ1-1 | TRBV12-3/TRBV12-4 | few | TRBD1 | CAILQGARTEAFF | TGTGCCATCCTACAGGGGGCGAGGACTGAAGCTTTCTTT
TRBJ1-1 | TRBV6-2/TRBV6-3 | NA | NA | CASGPLGAGAEAFF | TGTGCCAGCGGCCCACTCGGGGCCGGGGCTGAAGCTTTCTTT